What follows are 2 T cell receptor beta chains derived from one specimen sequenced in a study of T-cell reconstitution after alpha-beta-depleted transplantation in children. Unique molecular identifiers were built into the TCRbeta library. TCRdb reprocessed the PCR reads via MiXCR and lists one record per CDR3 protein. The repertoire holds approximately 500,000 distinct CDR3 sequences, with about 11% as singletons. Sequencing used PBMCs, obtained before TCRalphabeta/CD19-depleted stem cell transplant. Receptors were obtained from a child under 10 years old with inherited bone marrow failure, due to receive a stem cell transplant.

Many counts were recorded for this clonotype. The CDR3: CASSYSFGSGGYYEQYF. The CDR3 DNA follows: TGTGCCAGCAGTTACTCCTTCGGTAGCGGGGGCTATTACGAGCAGTACTTC. The rearrangement links TRBV6-5 to TRBJ2-7; 9 nucleotides agree with TRBD2. The CDR3 sequence is 17 residues long. The germline V gene encodes CDR1 MNHEY and CDR2 SVGAGI. Trimming cost V 0 bases and J 4 bases; bases outside gene matches: 10.

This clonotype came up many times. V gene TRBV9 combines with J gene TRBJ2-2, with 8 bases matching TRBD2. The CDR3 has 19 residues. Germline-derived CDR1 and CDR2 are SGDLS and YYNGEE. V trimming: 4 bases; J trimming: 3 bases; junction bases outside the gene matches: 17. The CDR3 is CASSPSPKRETGYTGELFF. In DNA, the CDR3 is TGTGCCAGCAGCCCCTCCCCTAAGCGGGAGACGGGATACACCGGGGAGCTGTTTTTT.